The 21 T cell receptor beta chains below come from one sample, sequenced in a study of blood T cell repertoires in COVID-19. Profiled with immunoSEQ multiplex PCR; TCRdb holds only in-frame clones, not every one. The sample consists of approximately 170,000 clones, approximately 86% of them appearing once. Sequencing was performed on peripheral blood. The source of these receptors is a woman of 80 years or more with COVID-19, enrolled during active disease.

This chain links TRBV5-3 with TRBJ2-1; 11 bases are a match to TRBD2. TRBV5-3 is an ORF; its function is uncertain. V trimming: 4 bases; J trimming: 3 bases; junction bases outside the gene matches: 3. This CDR3 spans 15 amino acids. In DNA, the CDR3 is TGTGCCAGAAGCCATGGACTAGCGGGCTACAATGAGCAGTTCTTC. This gives the protein CARSHGLAGYNEQFF.

V usage is TRBV5-4 and J usage is TRBJ1-4, with 8 bases identical to TRBD1. V gave up 9 bases and J gave up 4 bases; unmatched junction bases: 14. Germline V gives CDR1 SGHNT, CDR2 YYREEE (reference sequence). The CDR3 covers 16 residues. DNA for the CDR3: TGTGCCACACAATCACGATCGGGACAGGATAATGAAAAACTGTTTTTT. Residues: CATQSRSGQDNEKLFF.

V gene TRBV7-9 combines with J gene TRBJ2-1; the D gene is possibly TRBD2 (5 bases). There are 12 residues in the CDR3. Trimming took off 4 bases at V and 5 bases at J, with 6 bases between the two ends. CDR1 SEHNR and CDR2 FQNEAQ come from the germline V gene (reference sequence). CDR3 region: CASSYGNNEQFF. The CDR3 DNA reads TGTGCCAGCAGCTACGGGAACAATGAGCAGTTCTTC. Supplemented by reference TRBV7-9 and TRBJ2-1, the full variable domain reads DTGVSQNPRHKITKRGQNVTFRCDPISEHNRLYWYRQTLGQGPEFLTYFQNEAQLEKSRLLSDRFSAERPKGSFSTLEIQRTEQGDSAMYLCASSYGNNEQFFGPGTRLTVL.

This rearrangement joins TRBV5-1 to TRBJ1-4; TRBD1 aligns across 9 bases. V was pared by 4 bases and J by 8 bases, with 6 bases of the junction left unmatched. The CDR3 is 14 residues long. Germline CDR1 SGHRS, CDR2 YFSETQ. The CDR3 bases are TGCGCCAGCAGCCTACGGACAGGGGAAGAAAAACTGTTTTTT. This gives the protein CASSLRTGEEKLFF.

Here the CDR3 reads CASSLQGAAGYTF. Written as DNA, the CDR3 is TGTGCCAGCAGCCTACAGGGGGCGGCTGGCTACACCTTC. V gene TRBV7-2 combines with J gene TRBJ1-2; 9 positions agree with TRBD1. CDR1 SGHTA and CDR2 FQGNSA come from the germline V gene. J was trimmed by 7 bases and V by 5 bases; bases with no gene match: 5. The CDR3 runs 13 residues. Full variable domain (missing parts from reference TRBV7-2 and TRBJ1-2): GAGVSQSPSNKVTEKGKDVELRCDPISGHTALYWYRQSLGQGLEFLIYFQGNSAPDKSGLPSDRFSAERTGGSVSTLTIQRTQQEDSAVYLCASSLQGAAGYTFGSGTRLTVV.

The J gene is TRBJ1-2, the V gene TRBV11-1; 8 bases align to TRBD1. After removal of 4 bases from V and 2 bases from J, the junction contained 6 bases not matched to a gene. Looked up from germline, CDR1 is SGHAT and CDR2 is FQDESV (reference sequence). This CDR3 has 15 amino acids. CDR3 bases: TGTGCCAGCAGCTCCCCCGACAGGGGCAACTATGGCTACACCTTC. It translates to CASSSPDRGNYGYTF.

The chain joins TRBV15 to TRBJ1-2; 7 bases agree with TRBD1. CDR3 size: 13 residues. J was trimmed by 3 bases and V by 5 bases; bases with no gene match: 3. Germline V CDR1 and CDR2: LNHNV, YYDKDF (reference sequence). CDR3 nucleotide sequence: TGTGCCACCAGCCCCGACAGGGACTATGGCTACACCTTC. This sequence encodes CATSPDRDYGYTF.

The gene calls are TRBV15 and TRBJ2-3; D remains ambiguous. CDR1 and CDR2 (germline): LNHNV, YYDKDF (reference sequence). This CDR3 has 14 residues. Trimming took off 0 bases at V and 4 bases at J, with 8 bases between the two ends. The CDR3 coding sequence is TGTGCCACCAGCAGAGATCTGGCGGCAGATACGCAGTATTTT. It encodes CATSRDLAADTQYF. Full variable domain (rest looked up from reference TRBV15 and TRBJ2-3): DAMVIQNPRYQVTQFGKPVTLSCSQTLNHNVMYWYQQKSSQAPKLLFHYYDKDFNNEADTPDNFQSRRPNTSFCFLDIRSPGLGDTAMYLCATSRDLAADTQYFGPGTRLTVL.

The V and J genes are TRBV9 and TRBJ1-6, with D possibly TRBD1 on 5 matching bases. Germline V gives CDR1 SGDLS, CDR2 YYNGEE. The CDR3 consists of 14 residues. The V end was cut by 0 bases, the J end by 9 bases, with 10 bases between. The CDR3 DNA reads as TGTGCCAGCAGCGTAGAAGGGGAGGGTTCACCCCTCCACTTT. Amino acids: CASSVEGEGSPLHF.

The chain carries TRBV7-9 and TRBJ2-7; D is ambiguous. The CDR3 contains 13 residues. V shed 1 base and J shed 3 bases, with 7 bases lying between them. The germline CDR1 and CDR2 sequences are SEHNR and FQNEAQ (reference sequence). The CDR3 is CASSLDTFYEQYF. The CDR3, as DNA: TGTGCCAGCAGCTTAGACACCTTCTACGAGCAGTACTTC.

The rearrangement joins TRBV6-2 or TRBV6-3 to TRBJ2-5; TRBD1 aligns across 9 bases. V was clipped by 6 bases and J by 5 bases; unmatched bases: 10. This CDR3 has 15 amino acids. Germline V gives CDR1 MNHEY, CDR2 SVGEGT. CDR3 in DNA: TGTGCCAGCAGCGACAGGGACAGGGTTTGGGAGACCCAGTACTTC. As protein: CASSDRDRVWETQYF.

The V and J genes are TRBV19 and TRBJ2-2, with 8 bases matching TRBD1. The CDR3 contains 18 residues. Trimming at V came to 1 base and at J to 0 bases, leaving 7 bases not matched to a gene. Per germline, CDR1 LNHDA and CDR2 SQIVND (reference sequence). The CDR3: CASSIATTGATNTGELFF. The CDR3 DNA sequence: TGTGCCAGTAGTATAGCCACGACAGGGGCGACGAACACCGGGGAGCTGTTTTTT.

A few counts support this clone. The rearrangement links TRBV7-3 to TRBJ2-1; 9 positions match TRBD2. This CDR3 is 17 amino acids long. J gave up 6 bases and V 0 bases, and 9 bases lay outside the gene matches. Germline CDR1 is SGHTA and CDR2 is FQGTGA. The CDR3 is CASSLTAFASGTNEQFF. In DNA, the CDR3 is TGTGCCAGCAGCTTAACAGCGTTTGCTAGCGGGACCAATGAGCAGTTCTTC.

There are a few counts of this clone. The chain links TRBV9 to TRBJ2-1, with D tentatively TRBD2 (6 bases). CDR3 length equals 15 residues. Trimming removed 4 bases at V and 2 bases at J, with 13 bases between. Germline V gene data show CDR1 as SGDLS and CDR2 as YYNGEE. This chain's CDR3 is CASSPWGDTYNEQFF. CDR3 nucleotide sequence: TGTGCCAGCAGCCCATGGGGGGATACCTACAATGAGCAGTTCTTC.

The chain is built from TRBV18 and TRBJ1-5, with 8 bases identical to TRBD1. CDR3 size: 15 residues. Trimming removed 4 bases from V and 5 bases from J; junction bases left unmatched: 7. The germline V gene has CDR1 KGHSH and CDR2 LQKENI. The CDR3 DNA sequence: TGTGCCAGCTCACGTACACCGGGACAGGATCAGCCCCAGCATTTT. Its protein product is CASSRTPGQDQPQHF.

Notes on this clone: Other DNA sequences in the sample encode the same CDR3. The chain recombines TRBV5-6 with TRBJ1-5; 8 nucleotides line up with TRBD1. CDR1 and CDR2 from the germline V gene are SGHDT and YYEEEE. J gave up 5 bases and V 3 bases, and 4 bases lay outside the gene matches. The CDR3 is made up of 14 amino acids. The CDR3 DNA reads as TGTGCCAGCAGCTACGGACAGGGTGATCAGCCCCAGCATTTT. Its protein is CASSYGQGDQPQHF. Full variable domain (missing parts from reference TRBV5-6 and TRBJ1-5): DAGVTQSPTHLIKTRGQQVTLRCSPKSGHDTVSWYQQALGQGPQFIFQYYEEEERQRGNFPDRFSGHQFPNYSSELNVNALLLGDSALYLCASSYGQGDQPQHFGDGTRLSIL.

The genes are TRBV19 and TRBJ2-1; maybe TRBD1 (6 bases). CDR3 length equals 19 residues. Germline CDR1 and CDR2: LNHDA and SQIVND (reference sequence). The germline V and J ends were trimmed by 8 bases and 4 bases, with 30 bases remaining between them. CDR3 coding DNA: TGTGCCAGTGCAGACTCGGGACACGCTCCCCCACTTAGATACAATGAGCAGTTCTTC. Residues: CASADSGHAPPLRYNEQFF.

The J gene is TRBJ2-7, the V gene TRBV5-1; D may be TRBD2 (6 bases). The CDR3 covers 14 residues. Germline V gene sequence: CDR1 SGHRS, CDR2 YFSETQ. V was trimmed by 6 bases and J by 1 base, leaving 14 bases between them. CDR3 amino acids: CASNLGTLSYEQYF. As DNA, the CDR3 is TGCGCCAGCAATCTCGGGACTTTATCCTACGAGCAGTACTTC. Full variable domain (rest looked up from reference TRBV5-1 and TRBJ2-7): KAGVTQTPRYLIKTRGQQVTLSCSPISGHRSVSWYQQTPGQGLQFLFEYFSETQRNKGNFPGRFSGRQFSNSRSEMNVSTLELGDSALYLCASNLGTLSYEQYFGPGTRLTVT.

J is TRBJ1-2 and V is TRBV5-4; D gene ambiguous. Germline assignment: CDR1 SGHNT and CDR2 YYREEE (reference sequence). CDR3 size: 12 residues. V lost 4 bases and J 0 bases, leaving 4 bases between the germline ends. CDR3 in DNA: TGTGCCAGCAGCATTACTAACTATGGCTACACCTTC. Its translation is CASSITNYGYTF.

This chain joins TRBV7-2 and TRBJ1-2, with 8 bases fitting TRBD1. The germline CDR1 and CDR2 sequences are SGHTA and FQGNSA. Germline trimming cut 4 bases from V and 1 base from J; bases unmatched to any gene: 8. The CDR3 covers 16 residues. Here the CDR3 DNA reads TGTGCCAGCAGCTCGTCCCGGGACAGGTTTAACTATGGCTACACCTTC. Protein product: CASSSSRDRFNYGYTF.

This chain connects TRBV2 to TRBJ2-7; TRBD1 agrees at 11 bases. CDR3 length equals 15 residues. Germline assignment: CDR1 SNHLY and CDR2 FYNNEI. V lost 6 bases to trimming and J lost 3 bases; unmatched junction nucleotides: 7. CDR3 in DNA: TGTGCCAGCAGCGAGGGACAGGGGGTTTTCTACGAGCAGTACTTC. It specifies CASSEGQGVFYEQYF.